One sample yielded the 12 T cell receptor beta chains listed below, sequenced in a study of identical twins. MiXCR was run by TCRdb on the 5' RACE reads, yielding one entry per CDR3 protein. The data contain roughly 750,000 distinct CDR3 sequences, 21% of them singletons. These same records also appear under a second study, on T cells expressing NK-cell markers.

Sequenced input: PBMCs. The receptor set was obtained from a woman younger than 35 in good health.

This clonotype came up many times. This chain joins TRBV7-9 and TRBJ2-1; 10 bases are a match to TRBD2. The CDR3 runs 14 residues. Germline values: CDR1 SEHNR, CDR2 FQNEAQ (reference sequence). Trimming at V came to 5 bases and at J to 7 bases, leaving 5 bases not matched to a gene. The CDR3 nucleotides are TGTGCCAGCAGCCGGACTAGCGGCAGAAATGAGCAGTTCTTC. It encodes CASSRTSGRNEQFF.

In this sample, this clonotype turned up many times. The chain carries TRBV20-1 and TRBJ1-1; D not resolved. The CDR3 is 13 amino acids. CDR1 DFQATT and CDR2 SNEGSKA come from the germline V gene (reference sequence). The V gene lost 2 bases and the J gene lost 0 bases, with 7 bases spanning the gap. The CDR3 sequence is CSARHGLNTEAFF. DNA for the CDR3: TGCAGTGCTAGACACGGTTTGAACACTGAAGCTTTCTTT.

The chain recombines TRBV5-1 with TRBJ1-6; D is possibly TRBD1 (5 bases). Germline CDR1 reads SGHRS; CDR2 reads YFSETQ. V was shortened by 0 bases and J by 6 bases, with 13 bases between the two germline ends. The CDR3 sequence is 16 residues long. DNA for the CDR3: TGCGCCAGCAGCTTGGCCGGGAGGGGCGGTAATTCACCCCTCCACTTT. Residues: CASSLAGRGGNSPLHF.

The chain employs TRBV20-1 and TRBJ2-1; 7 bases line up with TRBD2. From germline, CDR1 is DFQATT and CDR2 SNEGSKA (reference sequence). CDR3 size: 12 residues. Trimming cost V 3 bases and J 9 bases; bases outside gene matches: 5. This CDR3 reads CSASGRRGEQFF. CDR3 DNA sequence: TGCAGTGCTAGCGGGAGGCGCGGTGAGCAGTTCTTC.

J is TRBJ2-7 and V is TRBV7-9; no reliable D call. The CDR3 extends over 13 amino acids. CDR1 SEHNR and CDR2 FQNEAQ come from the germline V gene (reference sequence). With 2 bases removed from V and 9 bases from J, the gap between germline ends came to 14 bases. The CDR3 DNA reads TGTGCCAGCAGCTTAAAAGTCGAAGTAGGGCAGTACTTC. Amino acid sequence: CASSLKVEVGQYF.

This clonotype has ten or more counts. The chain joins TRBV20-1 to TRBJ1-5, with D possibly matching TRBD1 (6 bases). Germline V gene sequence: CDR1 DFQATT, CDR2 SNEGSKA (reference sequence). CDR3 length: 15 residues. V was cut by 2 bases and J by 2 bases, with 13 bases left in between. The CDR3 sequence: CSARKMAGGNQPQHF. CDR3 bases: TGCAGTGCTAGAAAAATGGCAGGGGGCAATCAGCCCCAGCATTTT.

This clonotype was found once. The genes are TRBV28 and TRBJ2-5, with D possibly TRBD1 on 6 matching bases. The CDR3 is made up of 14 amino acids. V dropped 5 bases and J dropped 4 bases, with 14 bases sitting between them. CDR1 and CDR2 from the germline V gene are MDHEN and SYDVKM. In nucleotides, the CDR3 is TGTGCCAGCAGTCACCCCAGGGGCCGAGAGACCCAGTACTTC. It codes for CASSHPRGRETQYF.

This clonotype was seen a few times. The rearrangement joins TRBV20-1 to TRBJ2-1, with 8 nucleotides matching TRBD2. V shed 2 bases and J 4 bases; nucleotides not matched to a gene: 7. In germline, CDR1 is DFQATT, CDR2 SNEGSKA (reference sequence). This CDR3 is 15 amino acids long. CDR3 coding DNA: TGCAGTGCTAGACGAGAGACTAGCGTTTACAATGAGCAGTTCTTC. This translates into CSARRETSVYNEQFF.

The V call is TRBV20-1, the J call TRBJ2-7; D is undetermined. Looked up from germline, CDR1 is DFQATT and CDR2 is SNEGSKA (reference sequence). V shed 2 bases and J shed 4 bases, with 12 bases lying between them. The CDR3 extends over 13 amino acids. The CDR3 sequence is CSARSLLIYEQYF. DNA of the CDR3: TGCAGTGCTAGAAGTCTACTTATATACGAGCAGTACTTC.

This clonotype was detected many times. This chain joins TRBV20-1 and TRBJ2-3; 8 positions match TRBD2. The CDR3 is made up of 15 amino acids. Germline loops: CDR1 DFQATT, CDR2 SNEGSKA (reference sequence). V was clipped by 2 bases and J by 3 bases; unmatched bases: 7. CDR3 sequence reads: CSARFGGAGTDTQYF. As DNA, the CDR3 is TGCAGTGCTAGATTCGGGGGGGCGGGAACAGATACGCAGTATTTT.

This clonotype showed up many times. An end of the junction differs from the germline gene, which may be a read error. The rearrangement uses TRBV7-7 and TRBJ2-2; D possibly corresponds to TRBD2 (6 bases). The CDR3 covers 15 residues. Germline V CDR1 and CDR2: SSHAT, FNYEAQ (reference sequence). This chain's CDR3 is CASSLLRAGTGELFF. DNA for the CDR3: TGTGCTAGCAGCTTACTCCGCGCGGGGACCGGGGAGCTGTTTTTT.

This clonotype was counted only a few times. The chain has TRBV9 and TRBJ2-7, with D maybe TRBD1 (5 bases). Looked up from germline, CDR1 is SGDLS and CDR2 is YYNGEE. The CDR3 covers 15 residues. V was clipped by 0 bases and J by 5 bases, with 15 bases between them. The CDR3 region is CASSVGRQSKDEQYF. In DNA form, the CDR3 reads TGTGCCAGCAGCGTAGGTCGACAGTCGAAGGACGAGCAGTACTTC.